This TCR beta chain was documented in a study of T cell changes during pregnancy in multiple sclerosis. The CDR3 runs to 15 residues. Per germline, CDR1 SGHRS and CDR2 YFSETQ. Trimming took 0 bases from V and 0 from J, leaving 6 bases between them. The protocol was immunoSEQ multiplex PCR, while the TCRdb copy is restricted to in-frame clones and leaves out a portion. The table shows tens of thousands of clones, with approximately 92% occurring only once. The sequenced sample was peripheral blood, obtained in the third trimester of pregnancy. The chain combines TRBV5-1 with TRBJ1-4; D not certain. This TCR came from a female donor in good health, enrolled as a control in a pregnancy study. The chain's CDR3 is CASSLEPATNEKLFF. CDR3 nucleotide sequence: TGCGCCAGCAGCTTGGAACCAGCAACTAATGAAAAACTGTTTTTT.